Sequencing of this TCR beta chain was carried out in a study of CD8+CD57+ T cells in acquired aplastic anemia. CDR3 and TCR beta VDJ profiling relied on genomic DNA as the template. One entry per CDR3 protein, called by TCRdb with MiXCR from the reads. The table shows just over 450,000 distinct CDR3 sequences, with 25% to 40% occurring only once. From germline, CDR1 is DFQATT and CDR2 SNEGSKA (reference sequence). The trim removed 4 bases at V and 5 bases at J, leaving 10 bases unmatched. This CDR3 contains 14 residues. It was patients with CD8+CD57+ cell expansion by flow cytometry who were chosen for sequencing.

The sample comprised sorted CD4+, CD8+, or CD8+CD57+ T cells (not recorded which) from PBMCs. This receptor was taken from a human donor with aplastic anemia. J is TRBJ2-5 and V is TRBV20-1, with 7 bases lining up with TRBD2. The CDR3 reads CSATFPGTKETQYF. The CDR3, as DNA: TGCAGTGCTACTTTCCCCGGGACTAAGGAGACCCAGTACTTC.